The clone carrying this TCR beta chain was detected ten times or more. Its antigen is currently unknown. These data originate in a study of beta chain features in type 1 diabetes. Overall study results and limits: Among all four CD4+ subsets, Type 1 diabetes patients had TCRB CDR3s that were moderately but significantly shorter.

The CDR3 runs 12 residues. V was clipped by 0 bases and J by 10 bases, with 9 bases between them. Since all of the isolated RNA was reverse transcribed, expressed TCRB transcripts were what got sequenced. Libraries were prepared by immunoSEQ multiplex PCR; TCRdb keeps only in-frame clonotypes and omits some of them. The data hold more than 250,000 clones, with about 15% observed a single time. The sequence derives from a man younger than 30 with type 1 diabetes. The chain recombines TRBV23-1 with TRBJ1-1, with D unresolved. TRBV23-1 is sorted into the ORF group, with uncertain function. The specimen sequenced was naive CD4+ T cells from blood. Written as DNA, the CDR3 is TGCGCCAGCAGTCAATCGCGGTGGCGAGCTTTCTTT. This translates into CASSQSRWRAFF.